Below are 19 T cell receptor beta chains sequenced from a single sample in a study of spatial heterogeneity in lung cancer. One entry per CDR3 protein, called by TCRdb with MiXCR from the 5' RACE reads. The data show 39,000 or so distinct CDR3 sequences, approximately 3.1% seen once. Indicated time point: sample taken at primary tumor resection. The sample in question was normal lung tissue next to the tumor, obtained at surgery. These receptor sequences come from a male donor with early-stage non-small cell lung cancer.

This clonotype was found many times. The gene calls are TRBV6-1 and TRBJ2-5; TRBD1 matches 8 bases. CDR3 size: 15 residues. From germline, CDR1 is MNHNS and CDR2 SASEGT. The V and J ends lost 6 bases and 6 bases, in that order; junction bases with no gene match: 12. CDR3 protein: CASRPRGQGDKTQYF. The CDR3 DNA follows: TGTGCCAGCAGGCCCCGAGGACAGGGAGATAAGACCCAGTACTTC.

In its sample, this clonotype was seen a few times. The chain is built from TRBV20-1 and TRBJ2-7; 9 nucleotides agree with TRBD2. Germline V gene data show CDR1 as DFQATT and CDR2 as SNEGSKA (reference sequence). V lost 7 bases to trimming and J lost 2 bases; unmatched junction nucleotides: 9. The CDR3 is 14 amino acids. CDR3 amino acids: CSGRSGSFAYEQYF. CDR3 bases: TGCAGTGGACGTAGCGGGAGTTTCGCCTACGAGCAGTACTTC.

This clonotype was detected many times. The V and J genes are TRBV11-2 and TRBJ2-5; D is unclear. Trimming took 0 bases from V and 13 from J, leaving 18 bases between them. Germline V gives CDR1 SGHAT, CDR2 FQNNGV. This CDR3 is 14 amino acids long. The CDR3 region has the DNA TGTGCCAGCAGCTTAGATCCCATGTCCCGCCCCAGGTACTTC. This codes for CASSLDPMSRPRYF. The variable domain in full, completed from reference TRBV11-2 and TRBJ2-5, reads EAGVAQSPRYKIIEKRQSVAFWCNPISGHATLYWYQQILGQGPKLLIQFQNNGVVDDSQLPKDRFSAERLKGVDSTLKIQPAKLEDSAVYLCASSLDPMSRPRYFGPGTRLLVL.

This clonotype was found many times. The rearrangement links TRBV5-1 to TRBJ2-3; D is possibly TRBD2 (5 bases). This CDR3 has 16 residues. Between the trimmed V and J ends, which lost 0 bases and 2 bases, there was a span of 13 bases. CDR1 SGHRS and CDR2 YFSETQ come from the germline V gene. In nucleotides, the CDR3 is TGCGCCAGCAGCTTGGGACGGGATAGAAACACAGATACGCAGTATTTT. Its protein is CASSLGRDRNTDTQYF.

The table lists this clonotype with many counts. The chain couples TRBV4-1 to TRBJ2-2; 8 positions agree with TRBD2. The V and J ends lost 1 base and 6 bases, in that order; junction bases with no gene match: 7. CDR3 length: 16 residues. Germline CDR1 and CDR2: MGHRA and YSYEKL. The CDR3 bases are TGCGCCAGCAGCCAAGCTGTAGCGGGGCGGGCCGGGGAGCTGTTTTTT. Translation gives CASSQAVAGRAGELFF.

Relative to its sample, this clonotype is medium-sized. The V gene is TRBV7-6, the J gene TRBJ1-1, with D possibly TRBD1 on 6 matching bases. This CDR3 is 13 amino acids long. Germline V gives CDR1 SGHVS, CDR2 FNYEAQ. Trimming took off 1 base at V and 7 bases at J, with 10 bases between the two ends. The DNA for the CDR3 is TGTGCCAGCAGCTTAGTCTGGGGGCTTGAAGCTTTCTTT. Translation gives CASSLVWGLEAFF.

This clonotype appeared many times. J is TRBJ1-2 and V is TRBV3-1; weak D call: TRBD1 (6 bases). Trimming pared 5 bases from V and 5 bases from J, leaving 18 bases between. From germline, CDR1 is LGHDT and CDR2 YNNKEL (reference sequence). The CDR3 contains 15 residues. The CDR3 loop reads CASSSSDGGEYGYTF. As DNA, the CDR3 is TGTGCCAGCAGCTCATCGGATGGGGGCGAGTATGGCTACACCTTC.

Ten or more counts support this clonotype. CDR3 coding DNA: TGTGCCAGCAGCTGGGGGTACCCCGAATTCACAGATACGCAGTATTTT. Protein sequence: CASSWGYPEFTDTQYF. The chain combines TRBV7-9 with TRBJ2-3, with D possibly being TRBD1 or TRBD2 (5 bases each). The CDR3 is made up of 16 amino acids. Germline V CDR1 and CDR2: SEHNR, FQNEAQ (reference sequence). V lost 4 bases and J 2 bases, leaving 16 bases between the germline ends.

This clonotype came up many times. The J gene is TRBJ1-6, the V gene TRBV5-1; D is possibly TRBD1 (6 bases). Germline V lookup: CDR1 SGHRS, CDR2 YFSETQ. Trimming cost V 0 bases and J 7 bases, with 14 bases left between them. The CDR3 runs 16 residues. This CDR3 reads CASSLDLGQTNSPLHF. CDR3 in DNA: TGCGCCAGCAGCTTGGACTTGGGACAAACGAATTCACCCCTCCACTTT.

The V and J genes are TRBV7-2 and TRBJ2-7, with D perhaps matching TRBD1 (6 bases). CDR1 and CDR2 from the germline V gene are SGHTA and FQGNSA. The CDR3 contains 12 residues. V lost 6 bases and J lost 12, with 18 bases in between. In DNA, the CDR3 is TGTGCCAGCAGTCATCCTACAGGGTGGCCGTACTTC. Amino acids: CASSHPTGWPYF.

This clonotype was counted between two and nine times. The CDR3 protein is CASSMTGGTGYGYTF. In nucleotides, the CDR3 is TGTGCCAGCAGCATGACAGGGGGCACTGGCTATGGCTACACCTTC. The chain recombines TRBV3-1 with TRBJ1-2; 10 bases line up with TRBD1. Germline V lookup: CDR1 LGHDT, CDR2 YNNKEL (reference sequence). The length of the CDR3 is 15 residues. The V gene end was trimmed by 5 bases and the J gene end by 4 bases; junction bases not matched to a gene: 7.

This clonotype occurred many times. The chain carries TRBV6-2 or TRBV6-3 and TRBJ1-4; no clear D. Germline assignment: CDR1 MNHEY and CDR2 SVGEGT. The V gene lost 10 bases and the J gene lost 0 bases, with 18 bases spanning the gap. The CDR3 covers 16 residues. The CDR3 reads CATANPEEATNEKLFF. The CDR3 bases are TGTGCCACCGCGAACCCAGAAGAAGCAACTAATGAAAAACTGTTTTTT.

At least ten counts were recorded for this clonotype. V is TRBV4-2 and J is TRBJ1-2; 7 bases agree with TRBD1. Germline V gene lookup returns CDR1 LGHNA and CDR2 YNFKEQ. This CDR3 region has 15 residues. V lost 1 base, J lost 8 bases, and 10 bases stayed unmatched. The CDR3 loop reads CASSQVTQGVGGYTF. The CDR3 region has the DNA TGTGCCAGCAGCCAAGTTACGCAGGGGGTCGGAGGCTACACCTTC.

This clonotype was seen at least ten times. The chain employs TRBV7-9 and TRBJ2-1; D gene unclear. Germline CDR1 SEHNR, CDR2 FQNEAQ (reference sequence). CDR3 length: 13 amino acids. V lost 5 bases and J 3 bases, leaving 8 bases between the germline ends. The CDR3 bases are TGTGCCAGCAGCCGAGAACTCTACAATGAGCAGTTCTTC. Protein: CASSRELYNEQFF. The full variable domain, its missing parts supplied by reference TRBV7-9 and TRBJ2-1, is DTGVSQNPRHKITKRGQNVTFRCDPISEHNRLYWYRQTLGQGPEFLTYFQNEAQLEKSRLLSDRFSAERPKGSFSTLEIQRTEQGDSAMYLCASSRELYNEQFFGPGTRLTVL.

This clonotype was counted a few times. CDR3 protein: CASSSSLNIYSNQPQHF. The CDR3 coding sequence is TGCGCCAGCAGCTCCTCATTAAATATATATAGCAATCAGCCCCAGCATTTT. The chain employs TRBV5-1 and TRBJ1-5; D is ambiguous. V dropped 3 bases and J dropped 0 bases, with 16 bases sitting between them. CDR3 length: 17 residues. Germline-derived CDR1 and CDR2 are SGHRS and YFSETQ.

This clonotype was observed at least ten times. The chain's CDR3 is CASSQTGSGYYGYTF. The CDR3 coding sequence is TGTGCCAGCAGCCAGACAGGGTCGGGGTACTATGGCTACACCTTC. The V gene is TRBV14, the J gene TRBJ1-2; TRBD1 matches 7 bases. The germline V gene encodes CDR1 SGHDN and CDR2 FVKESK. This CDR3 has 15 residues. Trimming removed 3 bases from V and 3 bases from J; junction bases left unmatched: 7.

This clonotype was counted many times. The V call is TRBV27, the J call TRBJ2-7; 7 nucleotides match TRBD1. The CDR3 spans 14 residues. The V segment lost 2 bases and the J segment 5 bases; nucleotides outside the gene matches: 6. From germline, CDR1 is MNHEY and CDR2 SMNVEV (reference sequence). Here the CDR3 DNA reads TGTGCCAGCAGTTTAAGGGACAGTCGACACGAGCAGTACTTC. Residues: CASSLRDSRHEQYF.

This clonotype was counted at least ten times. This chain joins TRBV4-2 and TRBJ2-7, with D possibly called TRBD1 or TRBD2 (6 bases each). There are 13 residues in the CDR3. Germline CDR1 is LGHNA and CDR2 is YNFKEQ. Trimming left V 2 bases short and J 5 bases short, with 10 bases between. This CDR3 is CASSQWGDNEQYF. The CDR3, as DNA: TGTGCCAGCAGCCAATGGGGGGACAACGAGCAGTACTTC.

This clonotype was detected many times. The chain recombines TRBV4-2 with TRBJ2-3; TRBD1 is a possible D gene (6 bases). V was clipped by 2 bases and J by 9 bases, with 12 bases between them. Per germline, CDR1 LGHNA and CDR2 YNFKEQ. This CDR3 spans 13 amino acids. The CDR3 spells CASSQPGEQTQYF. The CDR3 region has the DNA TGTGCCAGCAGCCAACCAGGGGAGCAAACGCAGTATTTT.